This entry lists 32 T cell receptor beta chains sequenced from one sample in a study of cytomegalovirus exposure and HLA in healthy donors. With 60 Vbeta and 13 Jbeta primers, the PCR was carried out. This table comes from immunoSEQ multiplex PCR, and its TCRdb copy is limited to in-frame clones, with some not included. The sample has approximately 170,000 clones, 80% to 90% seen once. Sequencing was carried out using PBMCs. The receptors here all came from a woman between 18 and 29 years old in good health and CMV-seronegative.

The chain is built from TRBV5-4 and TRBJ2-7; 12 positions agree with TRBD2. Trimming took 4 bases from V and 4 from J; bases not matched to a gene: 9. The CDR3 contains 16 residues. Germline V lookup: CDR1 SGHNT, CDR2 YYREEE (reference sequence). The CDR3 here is CASSLYRGTSGYEQYF. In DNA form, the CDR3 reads TGTGCCAGCAGCCTCTACCGGGGGACTAGCGGGTACGAGCAGTACTTC.

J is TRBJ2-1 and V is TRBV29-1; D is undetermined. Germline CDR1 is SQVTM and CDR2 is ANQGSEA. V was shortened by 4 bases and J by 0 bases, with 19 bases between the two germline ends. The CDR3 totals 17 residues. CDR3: CSVARRILQSSYNEQFF. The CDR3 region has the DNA TGCAGCGTTGCCCGCCGTATATTACAGAGCTCCTACAATGAGCAGTTCTTC.

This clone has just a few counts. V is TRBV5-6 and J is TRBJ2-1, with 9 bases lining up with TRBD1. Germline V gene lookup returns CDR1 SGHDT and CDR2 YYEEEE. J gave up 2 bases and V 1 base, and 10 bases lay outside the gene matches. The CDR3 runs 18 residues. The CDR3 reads CASSLLGRGDRAYNEQFF. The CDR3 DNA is TGTGCCAGCAGCTTGTTGGGTCGCGGGGACAGGGCCTACAATGAGCAGTTCTTC.

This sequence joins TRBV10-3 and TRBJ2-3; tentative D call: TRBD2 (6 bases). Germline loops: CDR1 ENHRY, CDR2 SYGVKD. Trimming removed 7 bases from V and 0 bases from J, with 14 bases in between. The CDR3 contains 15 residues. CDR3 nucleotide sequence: TGTGCCATCATCAAAGTAGCGGCTAGCACAGATACGCAGTATTTT. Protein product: CAIIKVAASTDTQYF.

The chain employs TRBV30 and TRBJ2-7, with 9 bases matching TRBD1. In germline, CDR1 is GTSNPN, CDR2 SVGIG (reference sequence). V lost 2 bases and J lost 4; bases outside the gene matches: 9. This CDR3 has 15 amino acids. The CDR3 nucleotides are TGTGCCTGGAGTAGGACGGACAGGGGAACTTACGAGCAGTACTTC. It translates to CAWSRTDRGTYEQYF.

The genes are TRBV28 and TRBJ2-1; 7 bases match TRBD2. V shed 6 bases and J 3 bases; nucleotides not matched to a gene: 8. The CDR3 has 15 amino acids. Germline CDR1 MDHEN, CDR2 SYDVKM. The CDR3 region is CASRPGTNNYNEQFF. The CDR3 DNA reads TGTGCCAGCAGACCCGGGACTAACAACTACAATGAGCAGTTCTTC.

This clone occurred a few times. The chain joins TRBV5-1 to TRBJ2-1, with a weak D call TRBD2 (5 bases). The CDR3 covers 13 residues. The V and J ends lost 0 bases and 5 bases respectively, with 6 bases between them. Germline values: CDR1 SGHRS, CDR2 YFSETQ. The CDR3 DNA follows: TGCGCCAGCAGCTTGGCGAGGGACAATGAGCAGTTCTTC. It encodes CASSLARDNEQFF.

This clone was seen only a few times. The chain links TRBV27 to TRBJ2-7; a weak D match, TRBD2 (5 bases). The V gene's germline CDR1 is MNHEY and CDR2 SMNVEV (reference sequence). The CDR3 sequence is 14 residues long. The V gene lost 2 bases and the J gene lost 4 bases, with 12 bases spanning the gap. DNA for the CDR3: TGTGCCAGCAGTTTAGACGGGGTTCGGTACGAGCAGTACTTC. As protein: CASSLDGVRYEQYF.

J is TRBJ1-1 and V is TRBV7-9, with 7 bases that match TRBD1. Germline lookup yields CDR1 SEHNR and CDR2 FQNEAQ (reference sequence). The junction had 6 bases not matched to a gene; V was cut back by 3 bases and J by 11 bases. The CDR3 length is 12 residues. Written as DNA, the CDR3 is TGTGCCAGCAGCTTTGACAGGGATGGGGCTTTCTTT. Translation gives CASSFDRDGAFF.

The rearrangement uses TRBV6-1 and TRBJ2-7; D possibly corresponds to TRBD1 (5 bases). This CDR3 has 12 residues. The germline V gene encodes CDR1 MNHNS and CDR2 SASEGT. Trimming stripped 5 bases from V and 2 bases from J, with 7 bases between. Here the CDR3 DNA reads TGTGCCAGCAGTTCGGACACCTACGAGCAGTACTTC. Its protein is CASSSDTYEQYF.

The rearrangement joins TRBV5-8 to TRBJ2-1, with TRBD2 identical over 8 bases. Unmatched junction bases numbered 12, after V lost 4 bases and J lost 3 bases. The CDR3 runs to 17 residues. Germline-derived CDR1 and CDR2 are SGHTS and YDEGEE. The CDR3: CASSDRGGRASYNEQFF. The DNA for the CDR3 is TGTGCCAGCAGCGATCGGGGGGGGAGGGCCAGCTACAATGAGCAGTTCTTC.

The CDR3 loop is CASTLSPTGSQPQHF. The CDR3 DNA reads as TGTGCCAGTACCCTATCCCCGACAGGGAGTCAGCCCCAGCATTTT. The rearrangement uses TRBV19 and TRBJ1-5, with 7 nucleotides matching TRBD1. J was trimmed by 6 bases and V by 7 bases; bases with no gene match: 12. The CDR3 loop spans 15 amino acids. CDR1 LNHDA and CDR2 SQIVND come from the germline V gene (reference sequence).

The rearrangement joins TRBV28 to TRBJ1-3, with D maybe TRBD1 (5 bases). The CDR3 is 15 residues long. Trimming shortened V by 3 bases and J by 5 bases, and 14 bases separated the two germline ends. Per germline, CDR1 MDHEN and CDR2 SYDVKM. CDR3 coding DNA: TGTGCCAGCAGTTTCTATGGGGGAGGGCGAAACACCATATATTTT. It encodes CASSFYGGGRNTIYF.

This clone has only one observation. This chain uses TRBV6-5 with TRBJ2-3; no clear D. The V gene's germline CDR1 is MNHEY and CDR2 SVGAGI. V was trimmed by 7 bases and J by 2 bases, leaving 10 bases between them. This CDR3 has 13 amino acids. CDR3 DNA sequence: TGTGCCAGCACTGAAGAAGCCACAGATACGCAGTATTTT. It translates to CASTEEATDTQYF.

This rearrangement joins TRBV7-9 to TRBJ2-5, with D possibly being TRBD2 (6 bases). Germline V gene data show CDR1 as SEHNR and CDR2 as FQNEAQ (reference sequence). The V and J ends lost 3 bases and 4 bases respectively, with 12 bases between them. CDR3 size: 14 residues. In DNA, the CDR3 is TGTGCCAGCAGCTTCCGGGGGTTAAGAGAGACCCAGTACTTC. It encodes CASSFRGLRETQYF.

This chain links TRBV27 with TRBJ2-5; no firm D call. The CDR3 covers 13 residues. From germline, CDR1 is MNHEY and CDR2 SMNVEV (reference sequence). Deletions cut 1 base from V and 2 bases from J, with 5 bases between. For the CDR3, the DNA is TGTGCCAGCAGTTTATTCCCTCAAGAGACCCAGTACTTC. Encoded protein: CASSLFPQETQYF.

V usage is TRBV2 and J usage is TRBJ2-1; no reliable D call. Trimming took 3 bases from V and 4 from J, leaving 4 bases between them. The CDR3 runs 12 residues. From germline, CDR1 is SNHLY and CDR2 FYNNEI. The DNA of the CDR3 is TGTGCCAGCAGTGATGAGTACAATGAGCAGTTCTTC. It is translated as CASSDEYNEQFF.

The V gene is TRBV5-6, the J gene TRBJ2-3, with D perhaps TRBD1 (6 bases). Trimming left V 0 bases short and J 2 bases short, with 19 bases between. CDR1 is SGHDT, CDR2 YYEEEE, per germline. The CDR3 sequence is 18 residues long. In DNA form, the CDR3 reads TGTGCCAGCAGCTTGGGCTGGGGGCGCGCGACTAACACAGATACGCAGTATTTT. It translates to CASSLGWGRATNTDTQYF. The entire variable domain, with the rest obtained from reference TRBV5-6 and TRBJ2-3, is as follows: DAGVTQSPTHLIKTRGQQVTLRCSPKSGHDTVSWYQQALGQGPQFIFQYYEEEERQRGNFPDRFSGHQFPNYSSELNVNALLLGDSALYLCASSLGWGRATNTDTQYFGPGTRLTVL.

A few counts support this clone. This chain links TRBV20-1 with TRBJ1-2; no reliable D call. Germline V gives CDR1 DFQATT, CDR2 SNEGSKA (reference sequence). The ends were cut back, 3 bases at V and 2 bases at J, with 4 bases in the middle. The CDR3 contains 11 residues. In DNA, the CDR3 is TGCAGTGCTAGCGTAAACTATGGCTACACCTTC. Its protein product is CSASVNYGYTF.

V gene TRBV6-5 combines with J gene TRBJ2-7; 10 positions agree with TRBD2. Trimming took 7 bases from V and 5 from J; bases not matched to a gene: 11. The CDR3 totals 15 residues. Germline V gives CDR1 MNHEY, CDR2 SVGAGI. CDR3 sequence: CASKPTSGRGDEQYF. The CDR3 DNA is TGTGCCAGCAAGCCGACTAGCGGGCGAGGGGACGAGCAGTACTTC.

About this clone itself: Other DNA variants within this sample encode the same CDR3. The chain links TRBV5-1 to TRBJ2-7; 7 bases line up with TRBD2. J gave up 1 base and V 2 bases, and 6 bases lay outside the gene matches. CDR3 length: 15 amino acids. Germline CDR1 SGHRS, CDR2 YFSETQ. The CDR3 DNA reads TGCGCCAGCAGCTTACCTAGCGGAGGATCCTACGAGCAGTACTTC. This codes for CASSLPSGGSYEQYF.

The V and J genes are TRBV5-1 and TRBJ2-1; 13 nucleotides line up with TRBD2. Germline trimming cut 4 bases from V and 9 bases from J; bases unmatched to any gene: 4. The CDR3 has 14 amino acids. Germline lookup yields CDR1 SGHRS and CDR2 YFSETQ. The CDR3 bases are TGCGCCAGCAGCGGGACTAGCGGGATTGGTGAGCAGTTCTTC. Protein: CASSGTSGIGEQFF.

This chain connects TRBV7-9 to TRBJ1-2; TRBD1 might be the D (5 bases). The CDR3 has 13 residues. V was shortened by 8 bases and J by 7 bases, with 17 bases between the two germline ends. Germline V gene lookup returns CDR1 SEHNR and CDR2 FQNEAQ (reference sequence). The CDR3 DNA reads TGTGCCAGCGTTCGGGGGGAGTGGCGTGGCTACACCTTC. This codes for CASVRGEWRGYTF.

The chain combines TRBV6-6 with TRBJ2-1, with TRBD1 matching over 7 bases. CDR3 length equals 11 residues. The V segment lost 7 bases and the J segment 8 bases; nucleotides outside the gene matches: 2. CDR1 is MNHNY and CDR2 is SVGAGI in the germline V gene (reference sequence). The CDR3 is CASKTGDEQFF. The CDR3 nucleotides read TGTGCCAGCAAAACAGGGGATGAGCAGTTCTTC.

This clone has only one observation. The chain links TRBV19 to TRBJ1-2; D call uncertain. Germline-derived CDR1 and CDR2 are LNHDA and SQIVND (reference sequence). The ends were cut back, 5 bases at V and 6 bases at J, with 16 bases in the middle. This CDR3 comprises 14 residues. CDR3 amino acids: CASSAPAERNGYTF. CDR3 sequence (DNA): TGTGCCAGTAGTGCCCCCGCAGAGAGGAATGGCTACACCTTC.

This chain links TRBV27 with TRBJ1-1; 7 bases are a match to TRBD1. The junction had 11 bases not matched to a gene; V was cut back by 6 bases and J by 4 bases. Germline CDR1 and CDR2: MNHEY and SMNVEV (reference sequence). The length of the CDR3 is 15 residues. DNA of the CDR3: TGTGCCAGCAGAGGTCAAGCAGGGGGAGGCACTGAAGCTTTCTTT. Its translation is CASRGQAGGGTEAFF.

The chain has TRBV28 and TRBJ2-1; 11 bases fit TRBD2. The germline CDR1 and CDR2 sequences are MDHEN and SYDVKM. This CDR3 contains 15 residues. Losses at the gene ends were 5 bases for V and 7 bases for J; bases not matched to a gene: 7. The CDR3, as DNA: TGTGCCAGCAGTCTAGCGGGAGGAAGTAAGAATGAGCAGTTCTTC. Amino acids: CASSLAGGSKNEQFF.

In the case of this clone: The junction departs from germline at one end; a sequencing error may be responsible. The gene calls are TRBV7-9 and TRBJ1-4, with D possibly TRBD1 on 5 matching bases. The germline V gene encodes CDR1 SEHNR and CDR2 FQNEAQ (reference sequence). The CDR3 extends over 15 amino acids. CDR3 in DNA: TGTTCCAGCAGCTTAGCGAGGCGGAAGGGGGAAAAACTGTTTTTT. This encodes CSSSLARRKGEKLFF.

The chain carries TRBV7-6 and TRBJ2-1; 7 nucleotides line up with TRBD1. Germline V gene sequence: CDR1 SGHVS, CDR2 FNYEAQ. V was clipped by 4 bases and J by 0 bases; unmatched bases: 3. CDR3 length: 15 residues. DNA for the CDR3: TGTGCCAGCAGCTCCGACAGGGCCTCCTACAATGAGCAGTTCTTC. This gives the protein CASSSDRASYNEQFF.

The CDR3 bases are TGTGCCAGCAGCTTAAACCAGGGGGTCCACGAGCAGTACTTC. This encodes CASSLNQGVHEQYF. The chain combines TRBV11-1 with TRBJ2-7; 7 bases fit TRBD1. Germline loops: CDR1 SGHAT, CDR2 FQDESV (reference sequence). The junction had 6 bases not matched to a gene; V was cut back by 2 bases and J by 5 bases. CDR3 size: 14 residues.

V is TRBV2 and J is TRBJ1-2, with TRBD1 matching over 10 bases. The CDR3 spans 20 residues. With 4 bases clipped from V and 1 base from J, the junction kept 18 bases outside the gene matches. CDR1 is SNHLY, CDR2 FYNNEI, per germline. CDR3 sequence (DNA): TGTGCCAGCAGTGGGGACAGGGGAGAGCCTCAAATACTGTTTAACTATGGCTACACCTTC. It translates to CASSGDRGEPQILFNYGYTF.

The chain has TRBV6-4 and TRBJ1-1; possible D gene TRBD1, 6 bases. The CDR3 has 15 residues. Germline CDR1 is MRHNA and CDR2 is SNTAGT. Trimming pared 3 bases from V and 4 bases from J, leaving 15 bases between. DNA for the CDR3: TGTGCCAGCAGTGATATTGCGGGGGCGCCCACTGAAGCTTTCTTT. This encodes CASSDIAGAPTEAFF.